The following is a T cell receptor beta chain sequence with its context. The sample is drawn from a study of blood T cell repertoires in COVID-19. The data were produced by immunoSEQ multiplex PCR, yet TCRdb's version contains in-frame clones alone and is incomplete. The sample records 45,000 to 55,000 clones, around 87% being singletons. The CDR3 is 15 residues long. Germline V gene lookup returns CDR1 SGDLS and CDR2 YYNGEE. The junction had 1 base not matched to a gene; V was cut back by 1 base and J by 0 bases. This clonotype was obtained from a man aged 50 to 59 with active COVID-19. The sequenced sample was peripheral blood. The chain is built from TRBV9 and TRBJ2-1, with TRBD1 matching over 7 bases. In DNA, the CDR3 is TGTGCCAGCAGCGTAACAGGGGCCTCCTACAATGAGCAGTTCTTC. Its translation is CASSVTGASYNEQFF.